This T cell receptor (beta chain) was profiled in a study of technical replicates of blood from a handful of donors. Germline V gene lookup returns CDR1 GTSNPN and CDR2 SVGIG (reference sequence). The V end was cut by 1 base, the J end by 4 bases, with 16 bases between. The CDR3 is 15 amino acids. This clone was picked up a small number of times. Method: immunoSEQ multiplex PCR; TCRdb's copy keeps in-frame clones and lacks some. The data show about 88,000 clones, about 95% seen once. The source is a human donor in good health. Sample: T cells isolated from PBMCs. The chain joins TRBV30 to TRBJ1-1; a possible D gene is TRBD1 (6 bases). The DNA for the CDR3 is TGTGCCTGGAGTGAGGCTGGACAGTGGAGCACTGAAGCTTTCTTT. Its translation: CAWSEAGQWSTEAFF.